This is a list of T cell receptor beta chains from one sample in a study of T cell responses to AZD1222 COVID-19 vaccine. Sequenced by immunoSEQ multiplex PCR; TCRdb stores in-frame clones only, minus some. The table has 50,000 to 65,000 clones, 87% seen once. The sample consisted of peripheral blood, taken 28 days after the second AZD1222 dose. These receptor sequences come from an adult who received the AZD1222 COVID-19 vaccine. Each CDR3 is given with its conserved first and last residue. The D gene is left open where the match is weak. Clone sizes are given selectively: once, few, many, or a class where the clone is expanded.

j_call	clone_size	v_call	d_call	cdr3_aa	cdr3_nt
TRBJ2-2	-	TRBV27	-	CASTLGQHTGELFF	TGTGCCAGCACCCTAGGGCAACACACCGGGGAGCTGTTTTTT
TRBJ2-1	-	TRBV5-1	TRBD2	CASSTGLAVSGEQFF	TGCGCCAGCAGCACGGGACTAGCTGTCTCAGGTGAGCAGTTCTTC
TRBJ2-7	-	TRBV30	-	CAWRTFNEQYF	TGTGCCTGGAGGACTTTCAACGAGCAGTACTTC
TRBJ2-1	-	TRBV10-3	TRBD2	CAISQGLAGGNEQFF	TGTGCCATCAGCCAAGGACTAGCGGGAGGGAATGAGCAGTTCTTC
TRBJ2-1	-	TRBV28	-	CASSGGTIYNEQFF	TGTGCCAGCAGTGGGGGGACAATCTACAATGAGCAGTTCTTC
TRBJ1-1	few	TRBV29-1	-	CSCLGSMNTEAFF	TGCAGTTGCCTAGGTTCCATGAACACTGAAGCTTTCTTT
TRBJ2-7	once	TRBV27	TRBD1	CASSEPGTASYEQYF	TGTGCCAGCAGTGAGCCCGGGACAGCCTCCTACGAGCAGTACTTC
TRBJ2-7	few	TRBV5-4	TRBD1	CASSAGTDFRSYEQYF	TGTGCCAGCAGCGCCGGGACAGATTTTCGTTCCTACGAGCAGTACTTC
TRBJ2-7	-	TRBV2	TRBD2	CASSNGGEGAYEQYF	TGTGCCAGCAGCAACGGGGGGGAGGGAGCCTACGAGCAGTACTTC
TRBJ1-4	-	TRBV7-9	TRBD1	CASSLRDRGSFATNEKLFF	TGTGCCAGCAGCTTACGGGACAGGGGATCCTTTGCAACTAATGAAAAACTGTTTTTT